This TCR beta chain derives from a study of CD8 T cells in ankylosing spondylitis. Study-wide points: Earlier work had already found some motif variants in reactive arthritis synovial fluid and blood. The authors reported significant enrichment of disease-linked clones in matched ankylosing spondylitis synovial fluid. Ankylosing spondylitis blood seemed to carry a telltale TCR beta motif made of about 8 highly homologous variants. With a CD8+ phenotype, disease-linked clones were relatively rare in peripheral blood.

A word on this clonotype: What it recognizes is unknown.

It was by quantitative 5'-RACE with molecular barcodes that TCR beta libraries were made. TCRdb redid the calling of the 5' RACE reads with MiXCR, one entry per CDR3 protein. The sample shows some 840,000 distinct CDR3 sequences, roughly 12% of them seen only once. Germline V gene lookup returns CDR1 MNHEY and CDR2 SMNVEV (reference sequence). This CDR3 is 15 amino acids long. The V and J ends lost 5 bases and 3 bases respectively, with 16 bases between them. This receptor was obtained from a male donor with ankylosing spondylitis. The genes are TRBV27 and TRBJ1-1, with D tentatively TRBD1 (5 bases). The sample was blood, either unsorted or a sorted T cell fraction (not recorded which). CDR3 coding DNA: TGTGCCAGCAGTCCGTCGGGGGGATTTTACACTGAAGCTTTCTTT. This sequence encodes CASSPSGGFYTEAFF.